This T cell receptor (beta chain) was sequenced in a study of blood T cells in healthy people across ages. Study background: The template switching approach captured approximately one barcoded beta molecule for every two T cells. Findings and limits, study-wide: Across the age range, TCR beta diversity per million T cells fell in a roughly linear way. Estimated diversity that came from one million T cells was considered an underestimate.

Germline lookup yields CDR1 SGHTA and CDR2 FQGNSA. The CDR3 runs to 13 residues. Trimming cost V 5 bases and J 13 bases, with 18 bases left between them. This clonotype was found a few times. Its cognate antigen is unknown. A much larger clonotype is one base distant, so this may be a read error. Primed by a sample-barcoded 5' primer and a J-beta primer mix, a second PCR proceeded for about 7 to 11 cycles. TCRdb reprocessed the 5' RACE reads with MiXCR, giving one entry per CDR3 protein. This sample yields 850,000 to 950,000 distinct CDR3 sequences, of which more than 25% are seen a single time; roughly 17% belongs to the top ten.

The TCR was taken from a woman aged 80 or over in good health. Sequencing was done on a sample of blood. The V and J genes are TRBV7-2 and TRBJ2-1, with D possibly TRBD1 on 5 matching bases. The CDR3 loop reads CASSVGARETQFF. The CDR3 DNA is TGTGCCAGCAGCGTAGGGGCGCGAGAGACCCAGTTCTTC.